The present T cell receptor beta chain was sequenced within a study of OX40 agonist ivuxolimab in advanced cancers. Looking at the study overall: A diagnosis of hepatocellular carcinoma, melanoma, renal cell or head and neck cancer was present in dose-escalation patients.

The germline V gene has CDR1 SGHAT and CDR2 FQNNGV. V was clipped by 6 bases and J by 2 bases, with 10 bases between them. The CDR3 is made up of 13 amino acids. Clones were read by immunoSEQ multiplex PCR, and TCRdb kept only the in-frame ones, dropping some. The sample lists about 73,000 clones; just under 90% were seen once. The genes are TRBV11-2 and TRBJ1-2; no clear D gene. The source was CD4+ or CD8+ T cells sorted from blood, collected in a trial of the OX40 agonist ivuxolimab. The clonotype was recovered from an adult with an advanced solid tumor such as melanoma, head and neck, liver or kidney cancer. The CDR3 coding sequence is TGTGCCAGCAGTCCGGAAAGAAACTATGGCTACACCTTC. This sequence encodes CASSPERNYGYTF.